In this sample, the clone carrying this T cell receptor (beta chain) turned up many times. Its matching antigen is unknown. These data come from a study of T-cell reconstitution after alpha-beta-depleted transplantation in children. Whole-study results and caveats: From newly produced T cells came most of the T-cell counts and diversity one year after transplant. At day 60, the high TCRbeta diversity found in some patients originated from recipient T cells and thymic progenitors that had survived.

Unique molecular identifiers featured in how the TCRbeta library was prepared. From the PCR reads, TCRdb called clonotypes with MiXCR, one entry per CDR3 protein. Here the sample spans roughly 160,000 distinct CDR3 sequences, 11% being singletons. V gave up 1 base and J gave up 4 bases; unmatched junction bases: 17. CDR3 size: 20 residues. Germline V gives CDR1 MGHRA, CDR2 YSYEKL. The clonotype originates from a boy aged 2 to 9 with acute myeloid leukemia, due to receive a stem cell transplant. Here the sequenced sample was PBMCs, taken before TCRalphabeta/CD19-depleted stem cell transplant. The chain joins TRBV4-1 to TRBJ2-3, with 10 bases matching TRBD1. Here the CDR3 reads CASSQGKVFRDRGGSDTQYF. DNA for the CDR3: TGCGCCAGCAGCCAAGGCAAAGTATTCCGGGACAGGGGCGGATCAGATACGCAGTATTTT.